One and the same sample provided the 21 T cell receptor beta chains below, sequenced in a study of blood T cell repertoires in COVID-19 (TCRdb year 2020). To prepare the library, the immunoSEQ multiplex PCR assay was applied. Not all clones reach the TCRdb copy of this immuneACCESS table, which keeps in-frame sequences only. Checked studies attribute under half of the gap to unresolved V genes and leave the rest unexplained. For this sample there are about 230,000 clones; around 92% appear just once. The ten largest account for less than 4.5% of the sample. The material sequenced was PBMCs or T cells enriched from blood (not recorded which). Source of these receptors: a woman aged 30 to 39 with acute COVID-19.

The chain is built from TRBV11-3 and TRBJ2-1; 8 positions agree with TRBD1. The germline V gene has CDR1 SGHNT and CDR2 YENEEA. Trimming at V came to 5 bases and at J to 10 bases, leaving 7 bases not matched to a gene. This CDR3 contains 13 residues. The CDR3 is CASSLQGEREQFF. The DNA of the CDR3 is TGTGCCAGCAGCCTACAGGGGGAGCGGGAGCAGTTCTTC.

The J gene is TRBJ1-4, the V gene TRBV2, with D hard to call. V was cut by 2 bases and J by 5 bases, with 12 bases left in between. Germline CDR1 reads SNHLY; CDR2 reads FYNNEI. The CDR3 sequence is 15 residues long. CDR3 region: CASSETGSRNEKLFF. CDR3 nucleotide sequence: TGTGCCAGCAGTGAAACCGGGTCTCGAAATGAAAAACTGTTTTTT.

The CDR3 sequence: CASSVDREGGYTF. The CDR3 bases are TGCGCCAGCAGCGTGGACAGGGAGGGTGGCTACACCTTC. V gene TRBV5-1 combines with J gene TRBJ1-2; 8 bases are a match to TRBD1. Trimming removed 4 bases from V and 7 bases from J; junction bases left unmatched: 6. The CDR3 contains 13 residues. Germline values: CDR1 SGHRS, CDR2 YFSETQ.

There are a few counts of this clone. The chain has TRBV7-8 and TRBJ2-1, with TRBD2 identical over 7 bases. In germline, CDR1 is SGHVS, CDR2 FQNEAQ. The length of the CDR3 is 16 residues. J gave up 0 bases and V 5 bases, and 7 bases lay outside the gene matches. The CDR3 nucleotides read TGTGCCAGCAGCCATGGTACGGGGGGCTCCTACAATGAGCAGTTCTTC. Amino acid sequence: CASSHGTGGSYNEQFF.

The rearrangement joins TRBV3-1 (or the pseudogene TRBV3-2) to TRBJ1-2; 7 positions agree with TRBD1. The CDR3 runs to 17 residues. Germline values: CDR1 LGHDT, CDR2 YNNKEL (reference sequence). V shed 4 bases and J 3 bases; nucleotides not matched to a gene: 14. The chain's CDR3 is CASSPQPLGQGDYGYTF. Here the CDR3 DNA reads TGTGCCAGCAGCCCGCAGCCCCTGGGGCAGGGGGACTATGGCTACACCTTC.

This clone was seen once. This chain connects TRBV3-1 (or the pseudogene TRBV3-2) to TRBJ2-3, with TRBD2 matching over 16 bases. CDR3 size: 19 residues. The ends lost 0 bases at V and 0 bases at J; junction bases unmatched: 3. Germline assignment: CDR1 LGHDT and CDR2 YNNKEL (reference sequence). The chain's CDR3 is CASSQEGLAGGRSTDTQYF. CDR3 nucleotides: TGTGCCAGCAGCCAAGAGGGACTAGCGGGGGGGCGAAGCACAGATACGCAGTATTTT.

This clone was seen a single time. This sequence joins TRBV3-1 (or the pseudogene TRBV3-2) and TRBJ1-2; D uncertain. The CDR3 runs 12 residues. The germline V gene has CDR1 LGHDT and CDR2 YNNKEL (reference sequence). The V gene lost 4 bases and the J gene lost 2 bases, with 5 bases spanning the gap. The CDR3 sequence: CASSPRNYGYTF. CDR3 coding DNA: TGTGCCAGCAGCCCGCGAAACTATGGCTACACCTTC.

The chain links TRBV7-8 to TRBJ2-7, with D possibly being TRBD1 (6 bases). Per germline, CDR1 SGHVS and CDR2 FQNEAQ. Trimming cost V 6 bases and J 0 bases, with 9 bases left between them. The CDR3 is 13 residues long. CDR3 protein: CASRDSGSYEQYF. The CDR3 nucleotides are TGTGCCAGCAGGGACAGCGGCTCCTACGAGCAGTACTTC. Full variable domain (remainder filled in from reference TRBV7-8 and TRBJ2-7): GAGVSQSPRYKVAKRGQDVALRCDPISGHVSLFWYQQALGQGPEFLTYFQNEAQLDKSGLPSDRFFAERPEGSVSTLKIQRTQQEDSAVYLCASRDSGSYEQYFGPGTRLTVT.

The J gene is TRBJ1-5, the V gene TRBV5-6, with D possibly being TRBD1 (6 bases). Germline V gene lookup returns CDR1 SGHDT and CDR2 YYEEEE. Trimming stripped 5 bases from V and 0 bases from J, with 12 bases between. The CDR3 is 15 amino acids. Written as DNA, the CDR3 is TGTGCCAGCAGTAAGGGGGGGAATAGCAATCAGCCCCAGCATTTT. Amino acids: CASSKGGNSNQPQHF.

V and J are TRBV3-1 (or the pseudogene TRBV3-2) and TRBJ2-1, with a possible D match to TRBD2 (7 bases). CDR1 is LGHDT and CDR2 is YNNKEL in the germline V gene (reference sequence). V was trimmed by 4 bases and J by 0 bases, leaving 10 bases between them. The CDR3 loop spans 15 amino acids. Here the CDR3 reads CASSPAGHSYNEQFF. CDR3 DNA sequence: TGTGCCAGCAGCCCAGCGGGACACTCCTACAATGAGCAGTTCTTC.

This clone was seen only a few times. The rearrangement joins TRBV4-1 to TRBJ1-1, with unresolved D. Trimming stripped 4 bases from V and 3 bases from J, with 24 bases between. Germline values: CDR1 MGHRA, CDR2 YSYEKL. The CDR3 is 18 amino acids. The CDR3 bases are TGCGCCAGCAGCCTCTACCCGAACTCCCGAAGGGAGTACACTGAAGCTTTCTTT. Residues: CASSLYPNSRREYTEAFF.

The V call is TRBV7-2, the J call TRBJ1-5, with a weak D call TRBD1 (5 bases). CDR1 is SGHTA, CDR2 FQGNSA, per germline. Trimming stripped 1 base from V and 0 bases from J, with 10 bases between. The CDR3 length is 16 residues. Here the CDR3 reads CASSLEAGNSNQPQHF. CDR3 in DNA: TGTGCCAGCAGCTTAGAGGCAGGGAATAGCAATCAGCCCCAGCATTTT. Together with reference TRBV7-2 and TRBJ1-5, the CDR3 gives the full variable domain: GAGVSQSPSNKVTEKGKDVELRCDPISGHTALYWYRQSLGQGLEFLIYFQGNSAPDKSGLPSDRFSAERTGGSVSTLTIQRTQQEDSAVYLCASSLEAGNSNQPQHFGDGTRLSIL.

This chain uses TRBV25-1 with TRBJ1-1; perhaps TRBD1 as D (6 bases). V gave up 7 bases and J gave up 1 base, with 10 bases separating them. This CDR3 comprises 13 residues. Germline assignment: CDR1 MGHDK and CDR2 SYGVNS. The CDR3 DNA is TGTGCCAGCATGAGACAGGCGAACACTGAAGCTTTCTTT. Translation: CASMRQANTEAFF.

The V and J genes are TRBV4-1 and TRBJ1-1; D is undetermined. This CDR3 is 15 amino acids long. Germline V gene data show CDR1 as MGHRA and CDR2 as YSYEKL. Trimming took off 4 bases at V and 1 base at J, with 13 bases between the two ends. CDR3 sequence reads: CASSRARGKNTEAFF. CDR3 bases: TGCGCCAGCAGCCGCGCCCGCGGGAAGAACACTGAAGCTTTCTTT.

CDR3: CASSLQGGGTEAFF. Written as DNA, the CDR3 is TGTGCCAGCAGTTTACAGGGGGGCGGAACTGAAGCTTTCTTT. V usage is TRBV6-5 and J usage is TRBJ1-1, with 8 bases matching TRBD1. The CDR3 sequence is 14 residues long. CDR1 is MNHEY, CDR2 SVGAGI, per germline. The V segment lost 4 bases and the J segment 5 bases; nucleotides outside the gene matches: 6.

J is TRBJ1-5 and V is TRBV28; D may be TRBD1 (6 bases). The CDR3 runs 16 residues. Germline V gene data show CDR1 as MDHEN and CDR2 as SYDVKM. Trimming stripped 2 bases from V and 5 bases from J, with 16 bases between. CDR3 region: CASSLRPGGRDQPQHF. The CDR3 DNA reads TGTGCCAGCAGTTTACGCCCGGGGGGCAGGGATCAGCCCCAGCATTTT.

The count of this clone is one. V is TRBV18 and J is TRBJ2-2; 7 bases align to TRBD1. CDR3 length: 15 amino acids. The germline V gene encodes CDR1 KGHSH and CDR2 LQKENI. Unmatched junction bases numbered 1, after V lost 3 bases and J lost 0 bases. The CDR3 DNA sequence: TGTGCCAGCTCACCGGGACAGTCGAACACCGGGGAGCTGTTTTTT. Translation gives CASSPGQSNTGELFF.

In this sample, this clone turned up once. V is TRBV9 and J is TRBJ2-7; tentative D call: TRBD1 (5 bases). This CDR3 region has 16 residues. Germline CDR1 and CDR2: SGDLS and YYNGEE. V lost 1 base, J lost 0 bases, and 14 bases lay in between. CDR3 sequence (DNA): TGTGCCAGCAGCGTAACCCCCGACAGTAGCTCCTACGAGCAGTACTTC. The encoded protein is CASSVTPDSSSYEQYF.

The J gene is TRBJ2-5, the V gene TRBV9; tentative D call: TRBD1 (5 bases). Germline CDR1 SGDLS, CDR2 YYNGEE. The V and J ends lost 2 bases and 1 base respectively, with 9 bases between them. The CDR3 spans 14 residues. In DNA, the CDR3 is TGTGCCAGCAGCGTGGGGCGGACCCAAGAGACCCAGTACTTC. Translation gives CASSVGRTQETQYF.

V is TRBV11-2 and J is TRBJ1-1, with D unresolved. The germline V gene encodes CDR1 SGHAT and CDR2 FQNNGV. Trimming took 5 bases from V and 3 from J, leaving 10 bases between them. The CDR3 has 13 amino acids. The DNA of the CDR3 is TGTGCCAGCAGCCATGCTATCTACACTGAAGCTTTCTTT. Translating gives CASSHAIYTEAFF.

The rearrangement links TRBV12-5 to TRBJ1-5; TRBD1 matches at 8 bases. Losses at the gene ends were 6 bases for V and 5 bases for J; bases not matched to a gene: 6. The CDR3 sequence is 14 residues long. Germline V gene lookup returns CDR1 LGHNT and CDR2 FRNRAP. The CDR3 nucleotides are TGTGCTAGTGGGACAGGGGTTGGCGATCAGCCCCAGCATTTT. Translating gives CASGTGVGDQPQHF.